This T cell receptor (beta chain) was observed in a study of blood T cell repertoires in COVID-19. As for the study in general: Material from acute and convalescent COVID-19 was sourced from the United States, Italy and Spain. T cells, B-cell-depleted T cells, or PBMCs provided the cDNA or gDNA that served as material.

Germline-derived CDR1 and CDR2 are MRHNA and SNTAGT. V was pared by 2 bases and J by 6 bases, with 12 bases between. This CDR3 contains 14 residues. Per the original data handling: Scientists estimated how many nucleated cells there were by amplifying reference gene primers. Produced via immunoSEQ multiplex PCR; TCRdb's table is partial and in-frame only. For V, J and clone size, that table is used; D and trimming come from the DNA. The sample gives 100,000 to 150,000 clones, around 81% of which show up once; about 9.5% is in the top ten. This chain links TRBV6-4 with TRBJ2-3; D is possibly TRBD2 (6 bases). The sequencing sample was made of peripheral blood. The sequence was obtained from a man aged 40-50 years with active or convalescent COVID-19. The CDR3 region has the DNA TGTGCCAGCAGTGACACCGACCGGGGGGATACGCAGTATTTT. Amino acids: CASSDTDRGDTQYF.